One and the same sample provided the 18 T cell receptor beta chains below, sequenced in a study of T cells in Graves' hyperthyroidism and ophthalmopathy. TCR beta CDR3 regions were amplified from RNA. A first-round RT-PCR of the TCR CDR3 used the HTBI primer set. In TCRdb, the multiplex PCR reads were re-called with MiXCR into one record per CDR3 protein. Of roughly 99,000 distinct CDR3 sequences listed, roughly 15% are singletons. Sequencing input: blood. The receptors derive from a woman between 45 and 65 years old with Graves' hyperthyroidism.

This clonotype was counted at least ten times. J is TRBJ2-3 and V is TRBV3-1; maybe TRBD1 (5 bases). The CDR3 is 15 residues long. Germline V gene lookup returns CDR1 LGHDT and CDR2 YNNKEL (reference sequence). V was cut by 4 bases and J by 0 bases, with 11 bases left in between. The CDR3 DNA sequence: TGTGCCAGCAGCCCAGGGATTACTAGCACAGATACGCAGTATTTT. It is translated as CASSPGITSTDTQYF.

This clonotype was observed at least ten times. This could be a read error, since a much larger clone is one nucleotide away. The V and J genes are TRBV28 and TRBJ2-7; TRBD2 matches 7 bases. In germline, CDR1 is MDHEN, CDR2 SYDVKM. This CDR3 has 20 residues. CDR3 residues: CANSLYWGTTFPLPSYEQYF. Written as DNA, the CDR3 is TGTGCCAACAGTTTATATTGGGGGACTACCTTCCCTCTCCCCTCCTACGAGCAGTACTTC.

This clonotype came up many times. The V gene is TRBV25-1, the J gene TRBJ1-2, with TRBD1 as a possible D gene (6 bases). The CDR3 contains 14 residues. Per germline, CDR1 MGHDK and CDR2 SYGVNS. With 5 bases removed from V and 1 base from J, the gap between germline ends came to 11 bases. In DNA, the CDR3 is TGTGCCAGCAGTTTGGACAGATTTAACTATGGCTACACCTTC. As protein: CASSLDRFNYGYTF.

This clonotype showed up many times. The chain is built from TRBV7-2 and TRBJ1-1; D possibly corresponds to TRBD1 (5 bases). The CDR3 totals 15 residues. CDR1 is SGHTA, CDR2 FQGNSA, per germline. The germline V and J ends were trimmed by 5 bases and 3 bases, with 16 bases remaining between them. CDR3 sequence (DNA): TGTGCCAGCAGCCCCCGGGGGGGAAGGTACACTGAAGCTTTCTTT. This encodes CASSPRGGRYTEAFF. Full variable domain (missing parts from reference TRBV7-2 and TRBJ1-1): GAGVSQSPSNKVTEKGKDVELRCDPISGHTALYWYRQSLGQGLEFLIYFQGNSAPDKSGLPSDRFSAERTGGSVSTLTIQRTQQEDSAVYLCASSPRGGRYTEAFFGQGTRLTVV.

This clonotype occurred many times. V is TRBV2 and J is TRBJ2-7; TRBD2 might be the D (6 bases). With 7 bases removed from V and 3 bases from J, the gap between germline ends came to 13 bases. CDR1 and CDR2 from the germline V gene are SNHLY and FYNNEI. There are 13 residues in the CDR3. In DNA, the CDR3 is TGTGCCAGCAATGAGGGAGGAATCTACGAGCAGTACTTC. The encoded protein is CASNEGGIYEQYF.

In its sample, this clonotype was seen many times. V is TRBV11-2 and J is TRBJ1-5, with D possibly TRBD1 on 5 matching bases. V gave up 2 bases and J gave up 4 bases, with 12 bases separating them. This CDR3 is 15 amino acids long. CDR1 and CDR2 from the germline V gene are SGHAT and FQNNGV. The CDR3 DNA follows: TGTGCCAGCAGCTTACAATCGGGGGTTAATCAGCCCCAGCATTTT. Translation gives CASSLQSGVNQPQHF.

This clonotype was observed many times. The J gene is TRBJ1-2, the V gene TRBV29-1; D unresolved. CDR1 is SQVTM and CDR2 is ANQGSEA in the germline V gene. The V and J ends lost 4 bases and 4 bases respectively, with 10 bases between them. The CDR3 totals 12 residues. This CDR3 reads CSVADIVYGYTF. For the CDR3, the DNA is TGCAGCGTTGCTGATATTGTCTATGGCTACACCTTC. The whole variable domain, filled in from reference TRBV29-1 and TRBJ1-2, reads SAVISQKPSRDICQRGTSLTIQCQVDSQVTMMFWYRQQPGQSLTLIATANQGSEATYESGFVIDKFPISRPNLTFSTLTVSNMSPEDSSIYLCSVADIVYGYTFGSGTRLTVV.

This clonotype was picked up many times. The rearrangement uses TRBV12-3 or TRBV12-4 and TRBJ2-4; D gene ambiguous. Trimming stripped 1 base from V and 1 base from J, with 5 bases between. The length of the CDR3 is 14 residues. CDR3 region: CASSLGPAKNIQYF. The CDR3 bases are TGTGCCAGCAGTTTAGGGCCGGCCAAAAACATTCAGTACTTC.

This clonotype appeared a single time. V is TRBV19 and J is TRBJ1-1, with a tentative D call TRBD1 (6 bases). Trimming cost V 7 bases and J 2 bases, with 14 bases left between them. Germline V lookup: CDR1 LNHDA, CDR2 SQIVND (reference sequence). The CDR3 covers 14 residues. The CDR3 DNA reads as TGTGCCAGTACCCTGGACAGTTACAACACTGAAGCTTTCTTT. Its protein is CASTLDSYNTEAFF.

This clonotype was counted many times. The chain joins TRBV3-1 to TRBJ1-6; no definite D call. The CDR3 length is 14 residues. V lost 4 bases to trimming and J lost 8 bases, with 12 bases between them. Germline CDR1 is LGHDT and CDR2 is YNNKEL (reference sequence). CDR3 sequence reads: CASSRRVYDSPLHF. The CDR3 coding sequence is TGTGCCAGCAGCCGACGGGTGTACGATTCACCCCTCCACTTT.

This clonotype showed up many times. CDR3 sequence (DNA): TGCGCCAGCAGCACCGGACAGGGAGGTACTGAAGCTTTCTTT. Protein sequence: CASSTGQGGTEAFF. The chain combines TRBV5-1 with TRBJ1-1, with 8 bases aligning to TRBD1. The germline CDR1 and CDR2 sequences are SGHRS and YFSETQ. V gave up 4 bases and J gave up 5 bases; unmatched junction bases: 7. The CDR3 spans 14 residues. The full variable domain, in which reference TRBV5-1 and TRBJ1-1 provide the parts outside the CDR3, is KAGVTQTPRYLIKTRGQQVTLSCSPISGHRSVSWYQQTPGQGLQFLFEYFSETQRNKGNFPGRFSGRQFSNSRSEMNVSTLELGDSALYLCASSTGQGGTEAFFGQGTRLTVV.

This chain uses TRBV9 with TRBJ2-1, with 7 positions matching TRBD1. Germline lookup yields CDR1 SGDLS and CDR2 YYNGEE. The CDR3 has 12 amino acids. The V gene end was trimmed by 4 bases and the J gene end by 6 bases; junction bases not matched to a gene: 1. The CDR3, as DNA: TGTGCCAGCAGCTGGGACAGCAATGAGCAGTTCTTC. This codes for CASSWDSNEQFF. Full variable domain (missing parts from reference TRBV9 and TRBJ2-1): DSGVTQTPKHLITATGQRVTLRCSPRSGDLSVYWYQQSLDQGLQFLIQYYNGEERAKGNILERFSAQQFPDLHSELNLSSLELGDSALYFCASSWDSNEQFFGPGTRLTVL.

This clonotype was seen repeatedly, ten times or more. This chain connects TRBV18 to TRBJ2-5, with D possibly matching TRBD1 (5 bases). V lost 1 base, J lost 2 bases, and 5 bases lay in between. Germline V gives CDR1 KGHSH, CDR2 LQKENI. The CDR3 has 13 amino acids. The CDR3 nucleotides are TGTGCCAGCTCACCACGACAGCAAGAGACCCAGTACTTC. This translates into CASSPRQQETQYF. Filled out from reference TRBV18 and TRBJ2-5, the complete variable domain reads NAGVMQNPRHLVRRRGQEARLRCSPMKGHSHVYWYRQLPEEGLKFMVYLQKENIIDESGMPKERFSAEFPKEGPSILRIQQVVRGDSAAYFCASSPRQQETQYFGPGTRLLVL.

This clonotype was counted a few times. V usage is TRBV2 and J usage is TRBJ2-7; 9 bases are a match to TRBD1. V lost 5 bases to trimming and J lost 2 bases; unmatched junction nucleotides: 13. Germline CDR1 SNHLY, CDR2 FYNNEI. This CDR3 has 17 amino acids. CDR3 coding DNA: TGTGCCAGCAGTACCCATCACGGGACAGGGACCCCCTACGAGCAGTACTTC. It translates to CASSTHHGTGTPYEQYF.

This chain connects TRBV12-3 or TRBV12-4 to TRBJ1-5; D not resolved. Trimming stripped 2 bases from V and 0 bases from J, with 5 bases between. The CDR3 covers 14 residues. This chain's CDR3 is CASSLIGSNQPQHF. The CDR3 DNA follows: TGTGCCAGCAGTTTAATAGGTAGCAATCAGCCCCAGCATTTT.

This clonotype was counted many times. This sequence joins TRBV11-2 and TRBJ2-5; the D gene could be TRBD1 or TRBD2 (6 bases each). Per the germline V gene, CDR1 is SGHAT and CDR2 is FQNNGV. With 2 bases removed from V and 2 bases from J, the gap between germline ends came to 15 bases. The CDR3 has 16 amino acids. CDR3 in amino acids: CASSLRGAPLQETQYF. Here the CDR3 DNA reads TGTGCCAGCAGCTTAAGGGGGGCTCCATTACAAGAGACCCAGTACTTC.

There are many counts of this clonotype. The V and J genes are TRBV14 and TRBJ2-1; the D gene is possibly TRBD2 (6 bases). CDR1 SGHDN and CDR2 FVKESK come from the germline V gene. The CDR3 has 14 residues. V was shortened by 3 bases and J by 6 bases, with 12 bases between the two germline ends. This CDR3 reads CASSQGGLLNEQFF. For the CDR3, the DNA is TGTGCCAGCAGCCAGGGTGGACTACTCAATGAGCAGTTCTTC.

There are many counts of this clonotype. The rearrangement uses TRBV28 and TRBJ2-1; 11 bases are shared with TRBD2. Losses at the gene ends were 7 bases for V and 1 base for J; bases not matched to a gene: 21. The CDR3 sequence is 21 residues long. Germline CDR1 and CDR2: MDHEN and SYDVKM. CDR3 in amino acids: CASTRNPGVAGGSGSYNEQFF. In DNA form, the CDR3 reads TGTGCCAGCACTCGGAATCCCGGAGTAGCGGGAGGGTCGGGTTCCTACAATGAGCAGTTCTTC.